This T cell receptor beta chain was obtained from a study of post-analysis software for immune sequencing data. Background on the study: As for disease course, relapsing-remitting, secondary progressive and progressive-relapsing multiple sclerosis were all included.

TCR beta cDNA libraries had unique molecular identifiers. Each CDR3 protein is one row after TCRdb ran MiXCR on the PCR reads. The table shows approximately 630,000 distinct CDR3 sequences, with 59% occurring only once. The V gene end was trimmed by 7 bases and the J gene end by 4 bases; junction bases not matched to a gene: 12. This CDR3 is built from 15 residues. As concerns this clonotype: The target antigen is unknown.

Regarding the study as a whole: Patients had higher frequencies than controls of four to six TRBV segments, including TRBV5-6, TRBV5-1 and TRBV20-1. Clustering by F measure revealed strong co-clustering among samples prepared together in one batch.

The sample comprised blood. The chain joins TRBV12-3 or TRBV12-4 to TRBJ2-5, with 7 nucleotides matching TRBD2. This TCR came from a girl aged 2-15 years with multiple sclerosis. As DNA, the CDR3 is TGTGCCAGCAAACGAGGCTTAGCGGGTGTAGAGACCCAGTACTTC. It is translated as CASKRGLAGVETQYF.